This TCR beta chain was observed in a study of CD8 T cells in Susac syndrome (dated by TCRdb to the late 2010s). Regarding the complete study: Repertoire sequencing was used to test whether CD8+ T cell activation and differentiation in Susac syndrome was antigen driven. The paper as a whole reports these results and caveats: The study acknowledged that relatively few individuals were included in the TCR sequencing and HLA analysis.

As to this clonotype: Its recognized antigen is unknown. No much larger clone is present one base from it, and per-base qualities are unavailable.

Peripheral blood CD8+ and CD4+ T cells from healthy donors, Susac syndrome patients and multiple sclerosis patients were profiled using high-throughput TCR beta sequencing. The healthy donors served as controls matched for age and sex. Bulk CD8+ and CD4+ T cells were purified magnetically by negative isolation, whereas CD8+ TEMRA cells were enriched by FACS. Blood was drawn into EDTA tubes, processed within 24 hours, and PBMCs were isolated by density gradient centrifugation. PBMCs intended for TCR sequencing were cryopreserved in liquid nitrogen and thawed later in a water bath at 37 degrees C. The sorted or isolated CD4+, CD8+ and CD8+ TEMRA cells had a purity of 90% or higher. RNA was extracted using the RNeasy kit, and about 0.45 to 1 ug of the RNA was reverse transcribed with random hexamers. TCR beta CDR3 regions were amplified with the immunoSEQ multiplex PCR assay covering 54 Vbeta and 13 Jbeta segments. PCR amplification bias was corrected by using a synthetic template baseline for primer optimization and computational correction. The study's processing was this. Reads were annotated to V, D and J genes per IMGT and analyzed with immunoSEQ Analyzer, keeping only productive sequences. To calculate clonality, Shannon entropy was normalized by log2 of the number of productive unique sequences and then subtracted from one. Public and private clones were assessed among the 100 most prevalent clones of each patient and control. Susac-specific clones were defined as absent from healthy and MS cohorts, about 1,000 published viral clones and other ImmuneACCESS disease sequences. Using fastp at Q25 and MiXCR, TCRdb reprocessed the public reads and kept productive beta chains. Each CDR3 protein gets just one entry, which takes the most common genes and DNA from the rows behind it. For this entry, the V and J calls and clone size follow TCRdb and not the study's own pipeline. The sample contains roughly 190,000 distinct CDR3 sequences, less than 95% of them found a single time. The ten largest clones represent over 0.08% of the sample.

Compared with germline, V lacks 5 bases and J lacks 8 bases; bases without a gene match: 14. CDR1 is given as SQVTM and CDR2 as ANQGSEA, both from the germline V gene. Reading from cysteine to phenylalanine, the CDR3 counts 14 amino acids. Only CDR3 DNA remains: 42 bases, in frame from the first base. The TCR was taken from a human donor in good health. The chain joins TRBV29-1 to TRBJ1-2; TRBD1 fits 7 bases in the junction. Sequencing was done on a sample of CD4+ T cells from PBMCs. The CDR3 corresponds to CSVLDPQGVRGYTF. The DNA sequence is as follows: TGCAGCGTTTTGGACCCGCAGGGGGTACGGGGCTACACCTTC. The CDR3 plus the reference TRBV29-1 and TRBJ1-2 genes for the other parts give the full variable domain: SAVISQKPSRDICQRGTSLTIQCQVDSQVTMMFWYRQQPGQSLTLIATANQGSEATYESGFVIDKFPISRPNLTFSTLTVSNMSPEDSSIYLCSVLDPQGVRGYTFGSGTRLTVV.